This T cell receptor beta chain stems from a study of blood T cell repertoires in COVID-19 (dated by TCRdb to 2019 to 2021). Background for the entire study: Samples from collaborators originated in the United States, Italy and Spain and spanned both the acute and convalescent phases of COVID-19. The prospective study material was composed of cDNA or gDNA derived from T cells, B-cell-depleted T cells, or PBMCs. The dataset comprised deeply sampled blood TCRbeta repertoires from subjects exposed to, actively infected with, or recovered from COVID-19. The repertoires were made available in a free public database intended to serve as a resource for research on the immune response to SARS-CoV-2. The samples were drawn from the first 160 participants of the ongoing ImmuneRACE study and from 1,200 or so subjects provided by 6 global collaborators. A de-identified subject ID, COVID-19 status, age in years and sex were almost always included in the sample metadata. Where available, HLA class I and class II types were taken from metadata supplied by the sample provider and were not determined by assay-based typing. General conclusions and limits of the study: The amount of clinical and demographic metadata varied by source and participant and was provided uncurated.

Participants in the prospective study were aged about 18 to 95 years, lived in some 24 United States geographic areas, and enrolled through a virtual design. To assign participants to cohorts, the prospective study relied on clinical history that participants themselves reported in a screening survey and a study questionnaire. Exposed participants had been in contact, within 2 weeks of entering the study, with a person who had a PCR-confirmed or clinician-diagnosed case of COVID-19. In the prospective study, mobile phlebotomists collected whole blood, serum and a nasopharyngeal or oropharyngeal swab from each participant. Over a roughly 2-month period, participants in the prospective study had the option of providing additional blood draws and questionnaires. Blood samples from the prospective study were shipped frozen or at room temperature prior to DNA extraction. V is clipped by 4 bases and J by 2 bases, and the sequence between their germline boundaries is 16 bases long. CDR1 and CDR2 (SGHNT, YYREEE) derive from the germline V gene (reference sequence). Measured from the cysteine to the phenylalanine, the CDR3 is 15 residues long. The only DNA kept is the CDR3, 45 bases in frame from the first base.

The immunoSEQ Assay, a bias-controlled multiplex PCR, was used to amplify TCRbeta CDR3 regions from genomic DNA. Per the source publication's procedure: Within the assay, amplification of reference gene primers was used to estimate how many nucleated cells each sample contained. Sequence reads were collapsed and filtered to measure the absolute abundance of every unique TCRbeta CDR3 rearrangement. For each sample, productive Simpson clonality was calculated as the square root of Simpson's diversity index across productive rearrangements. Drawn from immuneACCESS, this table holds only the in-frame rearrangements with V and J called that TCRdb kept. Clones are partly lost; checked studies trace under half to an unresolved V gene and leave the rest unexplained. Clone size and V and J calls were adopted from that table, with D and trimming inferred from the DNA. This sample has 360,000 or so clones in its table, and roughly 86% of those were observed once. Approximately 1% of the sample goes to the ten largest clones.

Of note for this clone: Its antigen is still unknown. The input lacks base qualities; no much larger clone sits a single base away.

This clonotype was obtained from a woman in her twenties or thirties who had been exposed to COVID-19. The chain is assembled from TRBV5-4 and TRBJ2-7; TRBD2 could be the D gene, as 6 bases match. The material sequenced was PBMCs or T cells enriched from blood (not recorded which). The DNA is TGTGCCAGCAGCCCCATAGGGGCGGGAACCTACGAGCAGTACTTC. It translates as CASSPIGAGTYEQYF.